These 26 T cell receptor beta chains were sequenced from one sample in a study of T-cell reconstitution after alpha-beta-depleted transplantation in children. A TCRbeta library incorporating unique molecular identifiers was prepared. One entry per CDR3 protein, called by TCRdb with MiXCR from the PCR reads. The sample contains approximately 250,000 distinct CDR3 sequences, 9% to 10% of which appear only once. The specimen comprised PBMCs from the stem cell graft donor, sampled from the stem cell graft. Every receptor here comes from a human donor who donated a stem cell graft to a child with SCID.

This clonotype was found many times. The chain combines TRBV7-3 with TRBJ2-7; a possible D gene is TRBD2 (5 bases). This CDR3 comprises 14 residues. With 1 base removed from V and 2 bases from J, the gap between germline ends came to 9 bases. Germline V lookup: CDR1 SGHTA, CDR2 FQGTGA. The CDR3 protein is CASSLSRGAYEQYF. CDR3 nucleotide sequence: TGTGCCAGCAGCTTAAGTCGGGGTGCCTACGAGCAGTACTTC.

This clonotype was recorded at least ten times. The chain recombines TRBV5-1 with TRBJ1-1, with TRBD1 matching 10 bases. After removal of 0 bases from V and 1 base from J, the junction contained 12 bases not matched to a gene. Germline lookup yields CDR1 SGHRS and CDR2 YFSETQ. This CDR3 region has 19 residues. DNA for the CDR3: TGCGCCAGCAGCTTGGAGGGGACAGGGGTTGTGGGGACGAACACTGAAGCTTTCTTT. Translating it yields CASSLEGTGVVGTNTEAFF.

This clonotype was seen repeatedly, ten times or more. The J gene is TRBJ1-4, the V gene TRBV5-1, with D perhaps TRBD1 (5 bases). CDR3 size: 15 residues. Trimming removed 0 bases from V and 7 bases from J, with 13 bases in between. CDR1 and CDR2 from the germline V gene are SGHRS and YFSETQ. This CDR3 is CASSLGAGPPEKLFF. CDR3 sequence (DNA): TGCGCCAGCAGCTTGGGGGCAGGGCCCCCTGAAAAACTGTTTTTT.

In this sample, this clonotype turned up many times. The J gene is TRBJ2-3, the V gene TRBV12-3 or TRBV12-4, with D possibly TRBD2 on 5 matching bases. Between the trimmed V and J ends, which lost 1 base and 4 bases, there was a span of 15 bases. The CDR3 has 16 residues. Written as DNA, the CDR3 is TGTGCCAGCAGTTTAGGCTTGGCGAGGGAATCAGATACGCAGTATTTT. Translated, it gives CASSLGLARESDTQYF.

Ten or more counts support this clonotype. The rearrangement uses TRBV12-3 or TRBV12-4 and TRBJ1-2; possible D gene TRBD1, 5 bases. The CDR3 sequence is 14 residues long. Trimming pared 2 bases from V and 6 bases from J, leaving 13 bases between. In DNA form, the CDR3 reads TGTGCCAGCAGTTTATCGCGGGGGAAGGATGGCTACACCTTC. This gives the protein CASSLSRGKDGYTF.

The gene calls are TRBV2 and TRBJ2-3; 8 nucleotides agree with TRBD1. The V gene end was trimmed by 3 bases and the J gene end by 4 bases; junction bases not matched to a gene: 6. Germline-derived CDR1 and CDR2 are SNHLY and FYNNEI. The CDR3 covers 15 residues. The CDR3 reads CASSDRGLSPDTQYF. The CDR3 DNA reads as TGTGCCAGCAGTGACAGGGGGCTGTCTCCAGATACGCAGTATTTT.

The sample holds many counts of this clonotype. The chain recombines TRBV12-3 or TRBV12-4 with TRBJ2-7, with D tentatively TRBD1 (5 bases). This CDR3 spans 14 amino acids. The V end was cut by 6 bases, the J end by 2 bases, with 14 bases between. The CDR3 DNA follows: TGTGCCAGCAGGCACGACAGTCCGACCTACGAGCAGTACTTC. Amino acids: CASRHDSPTYEQYF.

About this clonotype itself: Being one base from a much bigger clone, this may be a read error. The V gene is TRBV11-2, the J gene TRBJ1-2, with 7 bases aligning to TRBD1. CDR1 and CDR2 from the germline V gene are SGHAT and FQNNGV. The CDR3 is made up of 15 amino acids. The CDR3 region has the DNA TGTGCCAGCAGCTACGACAGGGTTGAGAACTATGGCGACACCTTC. This gives the protein CASSYDRVENYGDTF.

This rearrangement joins TRBV29-1 to TRBJ2-3; D unresolved. The CDR3 sequence is 13 residues long. The ends were cut back, 7 bases at V and 3 bases at J, with 14 bases in the middle. The germline V gene has CDR1 SQVTM and CDR2 ANQGSEA. CDR3 sequence (DNA): TGCAGCGAACGATTAGCCAAAACAGATACGCAGTATTTT. Amino acid sequence: CSERLAKTDTQYF.

This clonotype was seen many times. The gene calls are TRBV5-1 and TRBJ2-5; D assignment may be TRBD1 or TRBD2 (5 bases each). The germline gives CDR1 SGHRS, CDR2 YFSETQ. V was cut by 4 bases and J by 4 bases, with 11 bases left in between. This CDR3 region has 13 residues. CDR3 amino acids: CASSEGPGETQYF. The CDR3 nucleotides are TGCGCCAGCAGCGAGGGACCAGGAGAGACCCAGTACTTC.

This clonotype came up many times. V and J are TRBV6-1 and TRBJ1-6, with a weak D call TRBD1 (5 bases). The CDR3 has 14 amino acids. V lost 6 bases, J lost 4 bases, and 10 bases lay in between. Germline lookup yields CDR1 MNHNS and CDR2 SASEGT. The CDR3 here is CASRRGAYNSPLHF. The DNA of the CDR3 is TGTGCCAGCAGAAGGGGAGCTTATAATTCACCCCTCCACTTT.

This clonotype occurred many times. The rearrangement uses TRBV5-1 and TRBJ1-1, with 8 nucleotides matching TRBD1. The CDR3 length is 13 residues. V dropped 7 bases and J dropped 4; count of bases not matched to a gene: 6. Germline CDR1 SGHRS, CDR2 YFSETQ. CDR3 in DNA: TGCGCCAGCCGCGGACAGGGTCGCACTGAAGCTTTCTTT. Translating it yields CASRGQGRTEAFF.

This clonotype has more than one count but fewer than ten. The gene calls are TRBV18 and TRBJ2-3; 7 nucleotides match TRBD1. V was pared by 2 bases and J by 2 bases, with 7 bases of the junction left unmatched. CDR3 length equals 16 residues. Germline CDR1 and CDR2: KGHSH and LQKENI. The CDR3 reads CASSPVSGQFTDTQYF. The DNA of the CDR3 is TGTGCCAGCTCACCAGTCTCGGGACAGTTCACAGATACGCAGTATTTT.

Many counts were recorded for this clonotype. The chain is built from TRBV20-1 and TRBJ2-7; no firm D call. The CDR3 totals 11 residues. Trimming shortened V by 6 bases and J by 1 base, and 7 bases separated the two germline ends. The germline V gene encodes CDR1 DFQATT and CDR2 SNEGSKA (reference sequence). The CDR3 DNA reads TGCAGTGCCGTAGGGTCCTACGAGCAGTACTTC. This codes for CSAVGSYEQYF.

The table lists this clonotype with many counts. The chain uses TRBV12-3 or TRBV12-4 and TRBJ1-6, with 7 bases lining up with TRBD1. V lost 2 bases to trimming and J lost 5 bases; unmatched junction nucleotides: 6. CDR3 size: 16 residues. The CDR3 is CASSLRRGPNNSPLHF. The CDR3, as DNA: TGTGCCAGCAGTTTAAGGAGGGGGCCTAATAATTCACCCCTCCACTTT.

This clonotype was counted ten times or more. The chain employs TRBV20-1 and TRBJ2-4; 7 nucleotides align to TRBD2. V gave up 3 bases and J gave up 0 bases; unmatched junction bases: 14. CDR1 is DFQATT, CDR2 SNEGSKA, per germline (reference sequence). This CDR3 has 18 amino acids. CDR3 DNA: TGCAGTGCTAGTGTCCAGACTAGCTCCCTACTAGCCAAAAACATTCAGTACTTC. Translation: CSASVQTSSLLAKNIQYF.

This clonotype has a count of ten or more. This chain uses TRBV27 with TRBJ1-1; D uncertain. The CDR3 runs 14 residues. Trimming pared 3 bases from V and 0 bases from J, leaving 8 bases between. The germline CDR1 and CDR2 sequences are MNHEY and SMNVEV (reference sequence). CDR3 nucleotides: TGTGCCAGCAGTTTTAGTCACCTGAACACTGAAGCTTTCTTT. It translates to CASSFSHLNTEAFF.

The V gene is TRBV4-1, the J gene TRBJ2-3; 7 bases line up with TRBD1. Germline trimming cut 0 bases from V and 2 bases from J; bases unmatched to any gene: 5. Germline lookup yields CDR1 MGHRA and CDR2 YSYEKL. The CDR3 covers 16 residues. CDR3 sequence (DNA): TGCGCCAGCAGCCAAGATCAGGGGACAGACACAGATACGCAGTATTTT. Residues: CASSQDQGTDTDTQYF.

At least ten counts were recorded for this clonotype. The V and J genes are TRBV5-1 and TRBJ2-5, with 8 bases identical to TRBD1. Germline values: CDR1 SGHRS, CDR2 YFSETQ. The CDR3 is 14 residues long. V shed 4 bases and J 2 bases; nucleotides not matched to a gene: 4. CDR3 sequence reads: CASSPGQGQETQYF. The DNA for the CDR3 is TGCGCCAGCAGCCCTGGACAGGGACAAGAGACCCAGTACTTC.

There are many counts of this clonotype. The genes are TRBV29-1 and TRBJ1-2, with 8 nucleotides matching TRBD1. The V gene's germline CDR1 is SQVTM and CDR2 ANQGSEA. CDR3 size: 15 residues. Trimming cost V 6 bases and J 2 bases; bases outside gene matches: 11. The CDR3 DNA is TGCAGCGTGGACACAGGGGGTCTTCAGAACTATGGCTACACCTTC. This translates into CSVDTGGLQNYGYTF.

This clonotype has a count of ten or more. The genes are TRBV5-1 and TRBJ1-1; unclear D gene. Germline V gene lookup returns CDR1 SGHRS and CDR2 YFSETQ. V lost 2 bases, J lost 1 base, and 24 bases lay in between. The CDR3 loop spans 19 amino acids. The CDR3 protein is CASSFRGDKLTLSNTEAFF. CDR3 in DNA: TGCGCCAGCAGCTTTCGAGGAGACAAACTAACCTTATCGAACACTGAAGCTTTCTTT.

This clonotype was detected a few times. This sequence joins TRBV7-2 and TRBJ2-3; 8 bases line up with TRBD2. Germline assignment: CDR1 SGHTA and CDR2 FQGNSA. V lost 0 bases to trimming and J lost 3 bases; unmatched junction nucleotides: 5. The CDR3 is made up of 16 amino acids. CDR3: CASSLAVTGGTDTQYF. DNA for the CDR3: TGTGCCAGCAGCTTAGCGGTGACGGGGGGGACAGATACGCAGTATTTT.

The rearrangement uses TRBV5-1 and TRBJ1-5; a possible D gene is TRBD1 (5 bases). The CDR3 contains 14 residues. Trimming pared 0 bases from V and 5 bases from J, leaving 9 bases between. Germline V lookup: CDR1 SGHRS, CDR2 YFSETQ. The DNA of the CDR3 is TGCGCCAGCAGCTTGGAGGGGTTGCATCAGCCCCAGCATTTT. Protein: CASSLEGLHQPQHF.

This clonotype occurred many times. The J gene is TRBJ2-7, the V gene TRBV5-1; TRBD1 might be the D (5 bases). V was pared by 0 bases and J by 0 bases, with 10 bases between. CDR1 is SGHRS and CDR2 is YFSETQ in the germline V gene. This CDR3 has 15 amino acids. The CDR3 coding sequence is TGCGCCAGCAGCTTGGGACAGACCTTCTCCTACGAGCAGTACTTC. Translated, it gives CASSLGQTFSYEQYF.

This clonotype showed up many times. The V and J genes are TRBV12-3 or TRBV12-4 and TRBJ1-2; D ambiguous. CDR3 length equals 14 residues. The ends were cut back, 5 bases at V and 2 bases at J, with 12 bases in the middle. The CDR3 DNA is TGTGCCAGCAGTGTCAATCCAAAAAACTATGGCTACACCTTC. This translates into CASSVNPKNYGYTF.

This clonotype was seen at least ten times. The J gene is TRBJ1-1, the V gene TRBV28; TRBD1 matches at 11 bases. The trim removed 4 bases at V and 9 bases at J, leaving 1 base unmatched. CDR1 is MDHEN, CDR2 SYDVKM, per germline. CDR3 size: 12 residues. The CDR3 reads CASSWDRGKAFF. The CDR3 DNA sequence: TGTGCCAGCAGTTGGGACAGGGGGAAAGCTTTCTTT. The full variable domain, its missing parts supplied by reference TRBV28 and TRBJ1-1, is DVKVTQSSRYLVKRTGEKVFLECVQDMDHENMFWYRQDPGLGLRLIYFSYDVKMKEKGDIPEGYSVSREKKERFSLILESASTNQTSMYLCASSWDRGKAFFGQGTRLTVV.